Listed here is a single T cell receptor beta chain. What it binds is not known. A quantitative 5'-RACE method, one with molecular barcodes, was used to make TCR beta libraries. In TCRdb, the 5' RACE reads were re-called with MiXCR into one record per CDR3 protein. The sample gives around 390,000 distinct CDR3 sequences, approximately 20% of which show up once; around 17% is in the top ten. This specimen comes from a study of CD8 T cells in ankylosing spondylitis. Germline V CDR1 and CDR2: DFQATT, SNEGSKA (reference sequence). After removal of 6 bases from V and 4 bases from J, the junction contained 5 bases not matched to a gene. CDR3 size: 14 residues. Study findings and constraints: It appeared that ankylosing spondylitis blood was characterized by a TCR beta motif of seven or eight highly homologous variants. As reported, disease-linked clones showed significant enrichment in matched ankylosing spondylitis synovial fluid. The disease-linked clones had a CD8+ phenotype and low blood frequencies. Both synovial fluid and blood in reactive arthritis had previously been reported to carry some motif variants.

The rearrangement links TRBV20-1 to TRBJ2-1, with 11 bases that match TRBD1. The sequenced sample consisted of blood, either unsorted or a sorted T cell fraction (not recorded which). The receptor comes from a male donor with ankylosing spondylitis. CDR3 sequence reads: CSASGQGGYNEQFF. CDR3 DNA: TGCAGTGCCTCGGGACAGGGGGGTTACAATGAGCAGTTCTTC.